This T cell receptor (beta chain) was profiled in a study of cytomegalovirus exposure and HLA in healthy donors. Study-wide results and limits: As was reported, the classifier diagnosed cytomegalovirus status with high specificity and sensitivity. V- and J-gene trimming of TCR beta was linked (in a later analysis) to a missense DCLRE1C variant. Productive rates of about 90% or about 30% were seen for most TCR beta V segments in an earlier analysis. Later work associated around 18,000 TCR beta sequences with HLA alleles at 0.05 false discovery rate.

The V end lost 4 bases, the J end lost 1 base, and 7 bases lay between the germline ends. The CDR3 loop spans 13 amino acids. Germline assignment: CDR1 SGHAT and CDR2 FQNNGV. PCR involved 60 Vbeta and 13 Jbeta primers. Clones were read by immunoSEQ multiplex PCR, and TCRdb kept only the in-frame ones, dropping some. The sample shows approximately 73,000 clones, around 77% of them seen only once. A remark on this clone: Its antigen remains unknown.

The genes are TRBV11-2 and TRBJ1-1, with a possible D match to TRBD1 (6 bases). This receptor was taken from a woman aged 35 to 49 in good health and CMV-seropositive. Sequencing was done on a sample of PBMCs. CDR3 DNA sequence: TGTGCCAGCAGCTGGGGACAGAACACTGAAGCTTTCTTT. Translation: CASSWGQNTEAFF.